These 5 T cell receptor beta chains originate from one sample sequenced in a study of blood T cell repertoires in COVID-19. Using immunoSEQ multiplex PCR, the repertoire was profiled, and TCRdb retains in-frame clones only, with some absent. The repertoire includes about half a million clones, approximately 89% of them detected once, and roughly 0.92% sits in the top ten. The sequenced sample was peripheral blood. The receptor source for this set is a man aged 18 to 29 with COVID-19, enrolled during active disease.

This chain uses TRBV6-5 with TRBJ1-2; TRBD1 matches at 10 bases. J lost 4 bases, V lost 6 bases, and 2 bases had no gene match. CDR1 and CDR2 (germline): MNHEY, SVGAGI. CDR3 length: 13 amino acids. CDR3 nucleotide sequence: TGTGCCAGCAGGGGGGACAGGGGCTATGGCTACACCTTC. This codes for CASRGDRGYGYTF.

The table lists this clone with many counts. The genes are TRBV24-1 and TRBJ1-5; a possible D gene is TRBD1 (6 bases). The CDR3 spans 14 residues. Germline V gene sequence: CDR1 KGHDR, CDR2 SFDVKD. Trimming removed 5 bases from V and 7 bases from J, with 14 bases in between. The CDR3 DNA follows: TGTGCCACCAGTGGAGAGGGGGTCTGGCAGCCCCAGCATTTT. Amino acids: CATSGEGVWQPQHF.

This clone was detected only once. Here the CDR3 reads CASSPLSGQETQYF. CDR3 DNA: TGTGCCAGCAGCCCACTCTCGGGGCAAGAGACCCAGTACTTC. The chain links TRBV27 to TRBJ2-5, with D perhaps matching TRBD2 (5 bases). Germline CDR1 reads MNHEY; CDR2 reads SMNVEV (reference sequence). Trimming removed 6 bases from V and 2 bases from J, with 13 bases in between. There are 14 residues in the CDR3.

The chain carries TRBV5-1 and TRBJ1-3; 7 bases match TRBD1. Germline trimming cut 4 bases from V and 0 bases from J; bases unmatched to any gene: 4. CDR1 SGHRS and CDR2 YFSETQ come from the germline V gene. The CDR3 has 15 amino acids. The CDR3 DNA follows: TGCGCCAGCAGCAACCGGACAGGCTCTGGAAACACCATATATTTT. Translated, it gives CASSNRTGSGNTIYF. Filled out from reference TRBV5-1 and TRBJ1-3, the complete variable domain reads KAGVTQTPRYLIKTRGQQVTLSCSPISGHRSVSWYQQTPGQGLQFLFEYFSETQRNKGNFPGRFSGRQFSNSRSEMNVSTLELGDSALYLCASSNRTGSGNTIYFGEGSWLTVV.

Written as DNA, the CDR3 is TGTGCCAGCAGCTTAGGAGCGAACACTGAAGCTTTCTTT. Amino acids: CASSLGANTEAFF. The gene calls are TRBV7-8 and TRBJ1-1; no clear D gene. Germline CDR1 reads SGHVS; CDR2 reads FQNEAQ. The CDR3 has 13 residues. Trimming left V 1 base short and J 1 base short, with 4 bases between.